Listed below are T cell receptor delta chains from one sample, sequenced in a study of delta chains in infants with herpesvirus infections. With CATT, TCRdb re-called clones from the RT-PCR reads. Of around 1,500 delta-chain clones listed, 28% were seen once; the top ten hold over 8%. The sample was peripheral blood, taken at time point 1 of longitudinal follow-up. These receptors originate from a human donor who was a Ugandan infant, either HIV-exposed or HIV-unexposed (not recorded which). Both conserved end residues are part of each CDR3. The order of the fields is J gene, V gene, CDR3 protein.

j_gene: TRDJ1; v_gene: TRAV38-2/DV8; CDR3aa: CAYRRTSSYVYWATASRDKLIF
j_gene: TRDJ1; v_gene: TRDV1; CDR3aa: CALGEICYWGMDKLIF
j_gene: TRDJ1; v_gene: TRDV1; CDR3aa: CALGELGVYWGFGADKLIF
j_gene: TRDJ2; v_gene: TRAV38-2/DV8; CDR3aa: CAYRSGGYTAQLFF
j_gene: TRDJ1; v_gene: TRDV1; CDR3aa: CALGELGFLPGWGKSDKLIF
j_gene: TRDJ1; v_gene: TRAV29/DV5; CDR3aa: CAASAPFPYFLWGHGTDKLIF
j_gene: TRDJ1; v_gene: TRDV1; CDR3aa: CALGAYYRLTYWGLRADKLIF
j_gene: TRDJ1; v_gene: TRDV1; CDR3aa: CALGDFLPFILGDTKLIF
j_gene: TRDJ1; v_gene: TRDV1; CDR3aa: CALGELVFYPVTGGYAGSKLIF
j_gene: TRDJ4; v_gene: TRDV1; CDR3aa: CALGELVPTGGYARHLIF
j_gene: TRDJ4; v_gene: TRDV1; CDR3aa: CALGLGYGYGGYVTRPLIF
j_gene: TRDJ1; v_gene: TRDV3; CDR3aa: CAFPTAATEKLIF
j_gene: TRDJ3; v_gene: TRDV2; CDR3aa: CACDTVLSTGGGAAWDTRQMFF
j_gene: TRDJ2; v_gene: TRDV2; CDR3aa: CACDRLPTGDTRLKTAQLFF
j_gene: TRDJ3; v_gene: TRDV2; CDR3aa: CACDTVLEDSWDTRQMFF
j_gene: TRDJ1; v_gene: TRDV1; CDR3aa: CALGDVWGIWVGDKLIF
j_gene: TRDJ2; v_gene: TRAV29/DV5; CDR3aa: CAASAGEGAAQLFF
j_gene: TRDJ1; v_gene: TRDV1; CDR3aa: CALGERLRWGIRGDKLIF
j_gene: TRDJ1; v_gene: TRDV1; CDR3aa: CALGTPIFLPYTDKLIF
j_gene: TRDJ1; v_gene: TRAV36/DV7; CDR3aa: CAVQAAPSYYAYYTDKLIF
j_gene: TRDJ3; v_gene: TRDV1; CDR3aa: CALGEGLQGIRVRSWDTRQMFF
j_gene: TRDJ1; v_gene: TRDV1; CDR3aa: CALGELDSNAGVATYTDKLIF
j_gene: TRDJ1; v_gene: TRDV2; CDR3aa: CACDTDSPPTDKLIF
j_gene: TRDJ2; v_gene: TRDV1; CDR3aa: CALGELPQLRVGGTLTAQLFF
j_gene: TRDJ1; v_gene: TRDV1; CDR3aa: CALGTLQRFLVGIRDKSDKLIF
j_gene: TRDJ1; v_gene: TRDV1; CDR3aa: CALGELGGDRVGDKLIF
j_gene: TRDJ2; v_gene: TRDV1; CDR3aa: CALGEPQWPFWGIRLEETAQLFF
j_gene: TRDJ1; v_gene: TRDV1; CDR3aa: CALGELILLGDTDKLIF
j_gene: TRDJ1; v_gene: TRDV1; CDR3aa: CALGDVPTREGGLLFYTDKLIF
j_gene: TRDJ1; v_gene: TRDV1; CDR3aa: CALGARTASQLYWGIREGDKLIF
j_gene: TRDJ3; v_gene: TRDV2; CDR3aa: CACDTVGESSWDTRQMFF
j_gene: TRDJ2; v_gene: TRDV1; CDR3aa: CALGELPWGIHKLFF
j_gene: TRDJ1; v_gene: TRDV1; CDR3aa: CALGEATQWSCKLIF
j_gene: TRDJ1; v_gene: TRDV3; CDR3aa: CACSAFPMYWGFPGADKLIF
j_gene: TRDJ1; v_gene: TRDV1; CDR3aa: CALGERYSVGGGRENTDKLIF
j_gene: TRDJ1; v_gene: TRDV1; CDR3aa: CALGELVLRRGTTDKLIF
j_gene: TRDJ1; v_gene: TRDV1; CDR3aa: CALGETDWGIQVDKLIF
j_gene: TRDJ1; v_gene: TRDV1; CDR3aa: CALGELRLGGIRSYTDKLIF
j_gene: TRDJ3; v_gene: TRDV2; CDR3aa: CACDYWGSSWDTRQMFF
j_gene: TRDJ1; v_gene: TRDV1; CDR3aa: CALGEQALPEYWGIRNTDKLIF
j_gene: TRDJ1; v_gene: TRDV2; CDR3aa: CACDAPLSESKLIF
j_gene: TRDJ1; v_gene: TRDV1; CDR3aa: CALGELWPSYDSFTGGYAYRNKLIF
j_gene: TRDJ1; v_gene: TRDV1; CDR3aa: CALGEPSPGWGMYTDKLIF
j_gene: TRDJ1; v_gene: TRDV1; CDR3aa: CALGETSYVRVLGAFTDKLIF
j_gene: TRDJ1; v_gene: TRDV1; CDR3aa: CALGGSYGIGKLIF
j_gene: TRDJ1; v_gene: TRDV1; CDR3aa: CALGDILPTGWGTRYDKLIF
j_gene: TRDJ1; v_gene: TRDV1; CDR3aa: CALGEASTWGLSTDKLIF
j_gene: TRDJ1; v_gene: TRDV1; CDR3aa: CALGATDFLSYLYTDKLIF
j_gene: TRDJ2; v_gene: TRDV2; CDR3aa: CACDSVLGDTAQLFF
j_gene: TRDJ1; v_gene: TRDV1; CDR3aa: CALGERPNWGFYTDKLIF
j_gene: TRDJ1; v_gene: TRDV1; CDR3aa: CALGFRLPPLKKLGAYSLIF
j_gene: TRDJ1; v_gene: TRDV1; CDR3aa: CALGEMGPPSYCGGTTDKLIF
j_gene: TRDJ1; v_gene: TRDV1; CDR3aa: CALGPPYWGIHTDKLIF
j_gene: TRDJ1; v_gene: TRDV1; CDR3aa: CALGELKGLPVTGGYADTDKLIF
j_gene: TRDJ1; v_gene: TRAV23/DV6; CDR3aa: CAVSQLGRDNNDKLIF
j_gene: TRDJ2; v_gene: TRDV2; CDR3aa: CACDILGDTAQLFF
j_gene: TRDJ2; v_gene: TRDV2; CDR3aa: CACDTLLGDPTAQLFF
j_gene: TRDJ4; v_gene: TRDV1; CDR3aa: CALGELEGILSRGIRARPLIF
j_gene: TRDJ1; v_gene: TRDV1; CDR3aa: CALGELDWGIRKKRAYTDKLIF